What follows are 31 T cell receptor beta chains derived from one specimen sequenced in a study of shared clonotypes between healthy human individuals. Data came from immunoSEQ multiplex PCR; TCRdb stores just in-frame clones and leaves some out. The top ten clones hold roughly 1.2% of a sample with some 1.5 million clones, 95% to 97% of them seen once. What was sequenced was naive CD4+ T cells sorted from blood. Stated subset: CD45RA+ positively selected. These receptors came from a man between 25 and 39 years old in good health.

The chain employs TRBV7-9 and TRBJ2-3; 10 bases line up with TRBD2. The CDR3 runs to 18 residues. With 5 bases clipped from V and 0 bases from J, the junction kept 11 bases outside the gene matches. Per the germline V gene, CDR1 is SEHNR and CDR2 is FQNEAQ (reference sequence). The chain's CDR3 is CASSARHPGLASTDTQYF. CDR3 in DNA: TGTGCCAGCAGCGCGAGGCACCCGGGACTAGCGAGCACAGATACGCAGTATTTT.

The chain recombines TRBV2 with TRBJ1-1; D unclear. The CDR3 runs to 13 residues. CDR1 is SNHLY and CDR2 is FYNNEI in the germline V gene. V lost 4 bases and J lost 6, with 12 bases in between. The CDR3 spells CASSAIGVPEAFF. The CDR3 nucleotides read TGTGCCAGCAGTGCAATCGGAGTACCTGAAGCTTTCTTT.

The J gene is TRBJ2-2, the V gene TRBV28, with 12 bases identical to TRBD2. This CDR3 region has 15 residues. CDR1 MDHEN and CDR2 SYDVKM come from the germline V gene. The V gene end was trimmed by 7 bases and the J gene end by 1 base; junction bases not matched to a gene: 1. In nucleotides, the CDR3 is TGTGCCAGCAAGACTAGCGGGAGGAACACCGGGGAGCTGTTTTTT. Translating gives CASKTSGRNTGELFF.

This chain uses TRBV4-3 with TRBJ1-2; D is uncertain. Germline V gives CDR1 LGHNA, CDR2 YSLEER. The CDR3 totals 14 residues. V gave up 1 base and J gave up 2 bases, with 8 bases separating them. CDR3 loop: CASSQGSSNYGYTF. The CDR3 DNA sequence: TGCGCCAGCAGCCAAGGATCCTCGAACTATGGCTACACCTTC.

The J gene is TRBJ1-2, the V gene TRBV5-4; 7 bases line up with TRBD1. Germline V gene data show CDR1 as SGHNT and CDR2 as YYREEE (reference sequence). The CDR3 is made up of 17 amino acids. V lost 5 bases, J lost 2 bases, and 15 bases stayed unmatched. The CDR3 loop is CASRPGPQQGINYGYTF. CDR3 bases: TGTGCCAGCAGACCTGGCCCACAACAGGGGATAAACTATGGCTACACCTTC.

The chain uses TRBV5-1 and TRBJ1-2, with 7 bases aligning to TRBD1. With V trimmed by 0 bases and J by 6 bases, 5 bases remained unmatched. The CDR3 loop spans 14 amino acids. The germline CDR1 and CDR2 sequences are SGHRS and YFSETQ. The CDR3 sequence is CASSLEQGLHGYTF. In nucleotides, the CDR3 is TGCGCCAGCAGCTTGGAACAGGGGTTGCATGGCTACACCTTC.

The chain has TRBV7-2 and TRBJ2-7; D gene uncertain. This CDR3 comprises 13 residues. The V end was cut by 5 bases, the J end by 7 bases, with 15 bases between. Germline CDR1 is SGHTA and CDR2 is FQGNSA. Written as DNA, the CDR3 is TGTGCCAGCAGCCCACAGTCAGCGCGAGAGCAGTACTTC. Amino acids: CASSPQSAREQYF.

A remark on this clone: This CDR3 is missing its conserved last phenylalanine or tryptophan, likely due to a read error. It is unclear where the CDR3 begins or ends on the DNA, so no DNA is shown, and the CDR3 is as TCRdb lists it. The CDR3 loop is CASRPLVTPRKTYGY. The rearrangement uses TRBV12-2 and TRBJ1-2. TRBV12-2 is noted as a pseudogene. From its first to its last residue, the CDR3 has 15 amino acids.

The chain is built from TRBV7-9 and TRBJ2-7; a possible D gene is TRBD1 (6 bases). The CDR3 totals 17 residues. Germline CDR1 is SEHNR and CDR2 is FQNEAQ (reference sequence). Deletions cut 5 bases from V and 2 bases from J, with 22 bases between. For the CDR3, the DNA is TGTGCCAGCAGCCCCCATGGGGGCCGGAATCGTGCCTACGAGCAGTACTTC. It encodes CASSPHGGRNRAYEQYF.

The chain is built from TRBV18 and TRBJ1-3, with D perhaps matching TRBD1 (6 bases). There are 15 residues in the CDR3. Per the germline V gene, CDR1 is KGHSH and CDR2 is LQKENI. V was cut by 0 bases and J by 2 bases, with 8 bases left in between. The CDR3 here is CASSPPTGPGNTIYF. As DNA, the CDR3 is TGTGCCAGCTCACCACCCACAGGGCCTGGAAACACCATATATTTT.

Note on this clone: One end of the junction does not line up with germline, which may come from a read error. Other DNA sequences from this sample encode an identical CDR3 as well. The chain has TRBV18 and TRBJ1-1; TRBD1 matches 8 bases. Looked up from germline, CDR1 is KGHSH and CDR2 is LQKENI. The CDR3 runs 14 residues. The CDR3 loop reads CASSPSTGESEAFF. In DNA, the CDR3 is TGTGCCAGCTCACCGTCGACAGGGGAGTCTGAAGCCTTCTTT. The full variable domain, rest sourced from reference TRBV18 and TRBJ1-1, is NAGVMQNPRHLVRRRGQEARLRCSPMKGHSHVYWYRQLPEEGLKFMVYLQKENIIDESGMPKERFSAEFPKEGPSILRIQQVVRGDSAAYFCASSPSTGESEAFFGQGTRLTVV.

The chain combines TRBV19 with TRBJ1-5, with a tentative D call TRBD1 (6 bases). There are 12 residues in the CDR3. V lost 6 bases, J lost 11 bases, and 14 bases lay in between. The germline V gene encodes CDR1 LNHDA and CDR2 SQIVND (reference sequence). CDR3 residues: CASRTGAGAQHF. In nucleotides, the CDR3 is TGTGCCAGTAGGACAGGAGCGGGAGCCCAGCATTTT.

V gene TRBV5-5 combines with J gene TRBJ1-1; D remains unclear. Trimming removed 4 bases at V and 3 bases at J, with 13 bases between. Germline loops: CDR1 SGHKS, CDR2 YYEKEE (reference sequence). The CDR3 is made up of 14 amino acids. CDR3 protein: CASSSPTRYTEAFF. Here the CDR3 DNA reads TGTGCCAGCAGCAGCCCCACGCGTTACACTGAAGCTTTCTTT.

J is TRBJ1-2 and V is TRBV2; no clear D gene. In germline, CDR1 is SNHLY, CDR2 FYNNEI. CDR3 length: 15 amino acids. The V end was cut by 4 bases, the J end by 5 bases, with 17 bases between. The CDR3 region has the DNA TGTGCCAGCAGTGTAGCTGGGCCGGTGGGGTATGGCTACACCTTC. This sequence encodes CASSVAGPVGYGYTF.

The chain recombines TRBV9 with TRBJ2-1; D is possibly TRBD2 (6 bases). CDR1 SGDLS and CDR2 YYNGEE come from the germline V gene. V dropped 0 bases and J dropped 4 bases, with 20 bases sitting between them. This CDR3 comprises 18 residues. CDR3 nucleotide sequence: TGTGCCAGCAGCGTAGCGGCAGGGTGGAGGGCATTATACAATGAGCAGTTCTTC. Encoded protein: CASSVAAGWRALYNEQFF.

This chain links TRBV2 with TRBJ2-7, with a possible D match to TRBD1 (5 bases). From germline, CDR1 is SNHLY and CDR2 FYNNEI. Trimming removed 7 bases from V and 4 bases from J, with 17 bases in between. The CDR3 loop spans 14 amino acids. This chain's CDR3 is CASTPGQGLYEQYF. CDR3 DNA: TGTGCCAGCACCCCTGGGCAGGGTTTGTACGAGCAGTACTTC.

The rearrangement joins TRBV28 to TRBJ2-2; 7 bases match TRBD1. J lost 4 bases, V lost 5 bases, and 4 bases had no gene match. Per germline, CDR1 MDHEN and CDR2 SYDVKM. CDR3 length: 14 residues. The CDR3 region is CASSRQGRTGELFF. The CDR3 nucleotides are TGTGCCAGCAGTCGACAGGGACGCACCGGGGAGCTGTTTTTT. Supplemented by reference TRBV28 and TRBJ2-2, the full variable domain reads DVKVTQSSRYLVKRTGEKVFLECVQDMDHENMFWYRQDPGLGLRLIYFSYDVKMKEKGDIPEGYSVSREKKERFSLILESASTNQTSMYLCASSRQGRTGELFFGEGSRLTVL.

The rearrangement links TRBV6-1 to TRBJ2-7; 9 nucleotides agree with TRBD1. J was trimmed by 0 bases and V by 3 bases; bases with no gene match: 12. CDR3 length: 18 residues. Germline CDR1 reads MNHNS; CDR2 reads SASEGT. The chain's CDR3 is CASSDISLRTGVSYEQYF. The CDR3 nucleotides read TGTGCCAGCAGTGATATTTCATTGAGGACAGGGGTCTCCTACGAGCAGTACTTC.

For this clone: An end of the junction does not agree with germline; a read error may underlie this. The chain links TRBV7-7 to TRBJ2-1; D possibly corresponds to TRBD1 (5 bases). The germline V gene has CDR1 SSHAT and CDR2 FNYEAQ (reference sequence). This CDR3 has 14 residues. Here the CDR3 DNA reads TGTGCTAGCAGCTTAGTGGCAGGGAAAAATGAGCAGTTCTTC. It yields the protein CASSLVAGKNEQFF.

The rearrangement uses TRBV5-1 and TRBJ2-5, with D uncertain. V was pared by 5 bases and J by 7 bases, with 18 bases between. The CDR3 loop spans 14 amino acids. The germline V gene has CDR1 SGHRS and CDR2 YFSETQ. CDR3 amino acids: CASSERPPLGTQYF. Here the CDR3 DNA reads TGCGCCAGCAGTGAGAGACCGCCCCTTGGGACCCAGTACTTC.

The V and J genes are TRBV4-3 and TRBJ2-3; 10 nucleotides agree with TRBD1. V lost 3 bases to trimming and J lost 5 bases; unmatched junction nucleotides: 5. CDR3 length: 15 residues. The germline V gene encodes CDR1 LGHNA and CDR2 YSLEER. Written as DNA, the CDR3 is TGCGCCAGCAGCCAGTCGGGACAGGGGTTAGATACGCAGTATTTT. Protein product: CASSQSGQGLDTQYF.

The chain employs TRBV19 and TRBJ2-7; a weak D match, TRBD1 (6 bases). Germline lookup yields CDR1 LNHDA and CDR2 SQIVND (reference sequence). Trimming took 6 bases from V and 11 from J, leaving 17 bases between them. This CDR3 has 12 residues. CDR3 in DNA: TGTGCCAGTAGCACGCCCCCGGGACATAAGTACTTC. It is translated as CASSTPPGHKYF.

In nucleotides, the CDR3 is TGTGCCAGCAAAAGGACAGGGGAGTTCGATGAGCAGTTCTTC. It translates to CASKRTGEFDEQFF. The chain has TRBV28 and TRBJ2-1; 9 positions match TRBD1. Germline loops: CDR1 MDHEN, CDR2 SYDVKM. Trimming at V came to 7 bases and at J to 8 bases, leaving 9 bases not matched to a gene. The CDR3 has 14 residues.

The gene calls are TRBV2 and TRBJ2-3; D might be TRBD2 (7 bases). Per germline, CDR1 SNHLY and CDR2 FYNNEI. The V end was cut by 7 bases, the J end by 4 bases, with 15 bases between. The CDR3 spans 14 residues. The CDR3 here is CASNRGEGADTQYF. CDR3 DNA sequence: TGTGCCAGCAATAGGGGGGAGGGGGCAGATACGCAGTATTTT.

Turning to this clone: Other DNA sequences within the sample encode an identical CDR3. The chain joins TRBV18 to TRBJ2-1; 7 positions match TRBD2. This CDR3 region has 17 residues. Germline CDR1 reads KGHSH; CDR2 reads LQKENI. Unmatched junction bases numbered 6, after V lost 1 base and J lost 0 bases. Here the CDR3 DNA reads TGTGCCAGCTCACCACTCCCTAGCGGTAGCTCCTACAATGAGCAGTTCTTC. This encodes CASSPLPSGSSYNEQFF.

The J gene is TRBJ2-3, the V gene TRBV11-2; D is perhaps TRBD2 (5 bases). The V end was cut by 8 bases, the J end by 4 bases, with 16 bases between. The CDR3 runs to 14 residues. Germline lookup yields CDR1 SGHAT and CDR2 FQNNGV. The CDR3 here is CASGISGISDTQYF. DNA of the CDR3: TGTGCCAGCGGGATTTCGGGGATCTCAGATACGCAGTATTTT.

The CDR3 DNA reads as TGTGCCAGCAGGCCAGGGATGATGAACACTGAAGCTTTCTTT. The encoded protein is CASRPGMMNTEAFF. V is TRBV2 and J is TRBJ1-1; D is perhaps TRBD1 (5 bases). The V gene lost 6 bases and the J gene lost 0 bases, with 11 bases spanning the gap. The CDR3 sequence is 14 residues long. CDR1 is SNHLY, CDR2 FYNNEI, per germline.

V usage is TRBV2 and J usage is TRBJ2-7; TRBD2 might be the D (6 bases). V lost 5 bases to trimming and J lost 4 bases, with 12 bases between them. CDR1 and CDR2 from the germline V gene are SNHLY and FYNNEI. The CDR3 contains 13 residues. CDR3 residues: CASSSRGLYEQYF. Here the CDR3 DNA reads TGTGCCAGCAGTTCCCGGGGACTTTACGAGCAGTACTTC.

This chain links TRBV19 with TRBJ1-5; a possible D gene is TRBD1 (5 bases). Trimming cost V 1 base and J 2 bases, with 9 bases left between them. CDR1 LNHDA and CDR2 SQIVND come from the germline V gene (reference sequence). The CDR3 runs 15 residues. The CDR3 DNA is TGTGCCAGTAGTATAGGACTGGGGCGCAATCAGCCCCAGCATTTT. Protein product: CASSIGLGRNQPQHF. Full variable domain (outside the CDR3, taken from reference TRBV19 and TRBJ1-5): DGGITQSPKYLFRKEGQNVTLSCEQNLNHDAMYWYRQDPGQGLRLIYYSQIVNDFQKGDIAEGYSVSREKKESFPLTVTSAQKNPTAFYLCASSIGLGRNQPQHFGDGTRLSIL.

This clone has only one observation. The J gene is TRBJ2-7, the V gene TRBV5-4; D gene ambiguous. The CDR3 length is 15 residues. The V and J ends lost 0 bases and 3 bases respectively, with 13 bases between them. Looked up from germline, CDR1 is SGHNT and CDR2 is YYREEE (reference sequence). The CDR3 sequence: CASSLEPLGHYEQYF. DNA of the CDR3: TGTGCCAGCAGCTTGGAGCCCCTAGGCCACTACGAGCAGTACTTC.

The chain carries TRBV11-3 and TRBJ2-1; D might be TRBD1 (5 bases). This CDR3 region has 11 residues. V lost 5 bases and J lost 10, with 9 bases in between. Germline V gene sequence: CDR1 SGHNT, CDR2 YENEEA. DNA of the CDR3: TGTGCCAGCAGCCTCGACAGAGAGCAGTTCTTC. It is translated as CASSLDREQFF.